The text below deals with one TCR beta chain. Germline V gene lookup returns CDR1 SQVTM and CDR2 ANQGSEA. The CDR3 is 13 residues long. V lost 2 bases, J lost 8 bases, and 5 bases stayed unmatched. These data come from a study of PD-1 and CTLA-4 blockade in melanoma. Profiling relied on immunoSEQ multiplex PCR, and the TCRdb table lists in-frame clones only, not all of them. The sample lists tens of thousands of clones; approximately 90% were seen once. The chain joins TRBV29-1 to TRBJ2-1; 8 nucleotides agree with TRBD1. The material sequenced was CD8+ T cells from peripheral blood, taken from a patient given anti-PD-1 treatment. This clonotype originated in a human donor with melanoma. CDR3 bases: TGCAGCGTTGAAAGGACAGGGCATGATGAGCAGTTCTTC. Protein product: CSVERTGHDEQFF.